What follows are 19 T cell receptor beta chains derived from one specimen sequenced in a study of shared clonotypes between healthy human individuals. Clones were sequenced by immunoSEQ multiplex PCR, and TCRdb holds only the in-frame ones, with some missing. The table shows fewer than 500,000 clones, with 60% to 80% occurring only once. The sample comprised PBMCs. These receptors came from a woman in her thirties or forties in good health. Some clones in this sample may be carry-over from other donors' samples.

The rearrangement uses TRBV5-4 and TRBJ2-1; the D gene is possibly TRBD1 (6 bases). The germline V gene has CDR1 SGHNT and CDR2 YYREEE (reference sequence). The ends were cut back, 0 bases at V and 5 bases at J, with 6 bases in the middle. The CDR3 sequence is 13 residues long. Here the CDR3 reads CASSLGGHNEQFF. The CDR3 DNA is TGTGCCAGCAGCTTGGGGGGGCACAATGAGCAGTTCTTC.

The table lists this clone with a count of one. The chain couples TRBV7-9 to TRBJ1-5; D is perhaps TRBD1 (5 bases). Germline V gene data show CDR1 as SEHNR and CDR2 as FQNEAQ (reference sequence). The CDR3 runs to 16 residues. Trimming took off 4 bases at V and 5 bases at J, with 18 bases between the two ends. The CDR3 spells CASSSWGGGVDQPQHF. The CDR3 bases are TGTGCCAGCAGCTCCTGGGGTGGAGGGGTCGATCAGCCCCAGCATTTT.

With regard to this clone: At one of its ends the junction is not consistent with the germline gene, which may arise from a read error. The V and J genes are TRBV6-5 and TRBJ2-5, with D perhaps matching TRBD1 (5 bases). The DNA matches TRBJ2-7 better at its end, which makes the J call doubtful. Germline CDR1 MNHEY, CDR2 SVGAGI. This CDR3 is 12 amino acids long. The chain's CDR3 is CAGSWGYYEQYF. The CDR3 DNA reads TGTGCCGGCAGTTGGGGCTACTACGAGCAGTACTTC.

The CDR3 loop is CASSVGGGTYGYTF. The CDR3 DNA reads as TGTGCCAGCAGCGTAGGCGGGGGAACCTATGGCTACACCTTC. The J gene is TRBJ1-2, the V gene TRBV9; D perhaps matches TRBD1 (5 bases). Trimming removed 0 bases from V and 4 bases from J, with 10 bases in between. This CDR3 region has 14 residues. CDR1 is SGDLS and CDR2 is YYNGEE in the germline V gene.

This clone has only one observation. V and J are TRBV29-1 and TRBJ2-5, with TRBD1 matching 7 bases. V trimming: 4 bases; J trimming: 5 bases; junction bases outside the gene matches: 16. The germline gives CDR1 SQVTM, CDR2 ANQGSEA. CDR3 length: 16 amino acids. CDR3 region: CSVGRQRDRMRETQYF. CDR3 nucleotide sequence: TGCAGCGTTGGGCGGCAAAGGGACAGAATGAGGGAGACCCAGTACTTC.

This clone was recorded at least ten times. Other nucleotide sequences from this sample produce the same CDR3. The chain recombines TRBV2 with TRBJ2-2; possibly TRBD2 for D (7 bases). The germline V gene encodes CDR1 SNHLY and CDR2 FYNNEI. V lost 3 bases, J lost 6 bases, and 14 bases lay in between. The CDR3 has 15 residues. The CDR3 sequence is CASSEGQGRAGELFF. The DNA of the CDR3 is TGTGCCAGCAGTGAGGGGCAGGGGAGGGCCGGGGAGCTGTTTTTT.

This chain connects TRBV6-1 to TRBJ1-5, with D maybe TRBD1 (5 bases). Looked up from germline, CDR1 is MNHNS and CDR2 is SASEGT. Trimming pared 7 bases from V and 7 bases from J, leaving 14 bases between. The CDR3 length is 13 residues. The chain's CDR3 is CASNWGKGQPQHF. The CDR3 nucleotides read TGTGCCAGCAACTGGGGGAAGGGGCAGCCCCAGCATTTT.

This clone has only a few counts. CDR3 coding DNA: TGTGCCAGCAGCTCCCCGTACGAGCAGTACTTC. It is translated as CASSSPYEQYF. The chain recombines TRBV11-2 with TRBJ2-7, with D unresolved. This CDR3 is 11 amino acids long. Germline V gene sequence: CDR1 SGHAT, CDR2 FQNNGV. Between the trimmed V and J ends, which lost 4 bases and 4 bases, there was a span of 5 bases.

V is TRBV28 and J is TRBJ2-5, with D possibly TRBD1 on 6 matching bases. Germline-derived CDR1 and CDR2 are MDHEN and SYDVKM. Trimming removed 6 bases from V and 2 bases from J, with 10 bases in between. This CDR3 region has 13 residues. The chain's CDR3 is CASRRQAQETQYF. The DNA of the CDR3 is TGTGCCAGCAGAAGACAGGCACAAGAGACCCAGTACTTC.

V usage is TRBV18 and J usage is TRBJ1-4; the D gene is possibly TRBD1 (5 bases). CDR3 size: 17 residues. CDR1 is KGHSH and CDR2 is LQKENI in the germline V gene. Trimming removed 3 bases from V and 3 bases from J, with 17 bases in between. CDR3 sequence reads: CASSPGTSQAPNEKLFF. Here the CDR3 DNA reads TGTGCCAGCTCACCCGGGACGTCCCAAGCACCTAATGAAAAACTGTTTTTT. The variable domain in full, completed from reference TRBV18 and TRBJ1-4, reads NAGVMQNPRHLVRRRGQEARLRCSPMKGHSHVYWYRQLPEEGLKFMVYLQKENIIDESGMPKERFSAEFPKEGPSILRIQQVVRGDSAAYFCASSPGTSQAPNEKLFFGSGTQLSVL.

This chain joins TRBV5-4 and TRBJ1-3; possible D gene TRBD1, 6 bases. V dropped 3 bases and J dropped 0 bases, with 10 bases sitting between them. CDR1 and CDR2 from the germline V gene are SGHNT and YYREEE (reference sequence). This CDR3 spans 15 amino acids. CDR3 DNA sequence: TGTGCCAGCAGCTGGGACACCGACTCTGGAAACACCATATATTTT. It translates to CASSWDTDSGNTIYF. Full variable domain (remainder filled in from reference TRBV5-4 and TRBJ1-3): ETGVTQSPTHLIKTRGQQVTLRCSSQSGHNTVSWYQQALGQGPQFIFQYYREEENGRGNFPPRFSGLQFPNYSSELNVNALELDDSALYLCASSWDTDSGNTIYFGEGSWLTVV.

The V and J genes are TRBV7-2 and TRBJ1-6; maybe TRBD1 (5 bases). Trimming pared 5 bases from V and 7 bases from J, leaving 9 bases between. The CDR3 sequence is 13 residues long. Per germline, CDR1 SGHTA and CDR2 FQGNSA. The CDR3 nucleotides are TGTGCCAGCAGCCCCGACAGAAATTCACCCCTCCACTTT. Translating gives CASSPDRNSPLHF. Full variable domain (remainder filled in from reference TRBV7-2 and TRBJ1-6): GAGVSQSPSNKVTEKGKDVELRCDPISGHTALYWYRQSLGQGLEFLIYFQGNSAPDKSGLPSDRFSAERTGGSVSTLTIQRTQQEDSAVYLCASSPDRNSPLHFGNGTRLTVT.

CDR3 bases: TGTGCCAGCAGCTTAGACGCAGGGGGCGCGGATACGCAGTATTTT. Residues: CASSLDAGGADTQYF. The chain links TRBV7-9 to TRBJ2-3; 8 nucleotides match TRBD1. J was trimmed by 6 bases and V by 1 base; bases with no gene match: 6. CDR1 and CDR2 from the germline V gene are SEHNR and FQNEAQ (reference sequence). The CDR3 covers 15 residues. The variable domain in full, completed from reference TRBV7-9 and TRBJ2-3, reads DTGVSQNPRHKITKRGQNVTFRCDPISEHNRLYWYRQTLGQGPEFLTYFQNEAQLEKSRLLSDRFSAERPKGSFSTLEIQRTEQGDSAMYLCASSLDAGGADTQYFGPGTRLTVL.

This clone was recorded a few times. V usage is TRBV30 and J usage is TRBJ1-5; TRBD1 might be the D (5 bases). The CDR3 extends over 15 amino acids. Trimming stripped 5 bases from V and 5 bases from J, with 19 bases between. The V gene's germline CDR1 is GTSNPN and CDR2 SVGIG (reference sequence). CDR3 bases: TGTGCCTGGGCTGCCCGGGACCGAGGTTATCAGCCCCAGCATTTT. Protein product: CAWAARDRGYQPQHF.

This sequence joins TRBV6-4 and TRBJ2-3, with 9 bases identical to TRBD1. Germline CDR1 and CDR2: MRHNA and SNTAGT. The CDR3 is 16 amino acids. The ends lost 3 bases at V and 2 bases at J; junction bases unmatched: 6. In DNA form, the CDR3 reads TGTGCCAGCAGTGAAGCCGGGACAGGGTACACAGATACGCAGTATTTT. Translating it yields CASSEAGTGYTDTQYF.

The V call is TRBV4-2, the J call TRBJ2-4; 8 positions agree with TRBD2. The CDR3 length is 16 residues. CDR1 and CDR2 (germline): LGHNA, YNFKEQ. J lost 6 bases, V lost 4 bases, and 11 bases had no gene match. This CDR3 reads CASSPIAGQGGNIQYF. CDR3 sequence (DNA): TGTGCCAGCAGCCCAATAGCGGGACAAGGAGGAAACATTCAGTACTTC.

The V call is TRBV19, the J call TRBJ2-3; no firm D call. Germline V lookup: CDR1 LNHDA, CDR2 SQIVND (reference sequence). This CDR3 region has 12 residues. V lost 6 bases and J 0 bases, leaving 4 bases between the germline ends. DNA of the CDR3: TGTGCCAGTAGCGGGAGCACAGATACGCAGTATTTT. Amino acid sequence: CASSGSTDTQYF.

This clone was counted ten times or more. The sample holds other DNA sequences that translate to the same CDR3. This chain joins TRBV5-1 and TRBJ2-1; 7 bases align to TRBD2. The germline V gene has CDR1 SGHRS and CDR2 YFSETQ. After removal of 0 bases from V and 0 bases from J, the junction contained 6 bases not matched to a gene. This CDR3 has 17 amino acids. CDR3 bases: TGCGCCAGCAGCTTGGAGGCTAGCGGAAGCTCCTACAATGAGCAGTTCTTC. It encodes CASSLEASGSSYNEQFF.

The chain employs TRBV18 and TRBJ1-3; a weak D match, TRBD1 (5 bases). Germline V gene data show CDR1 as KGHSH and CDR2 as LQKENI. The V end lost 1 base, the J end lost 2 bases, and 15 bases lay between the germline ends. This CDR3 is built from 17 residues. CDR3 amino acids: CASSPLSGIGAGNTIYF. The CDR3 DNA reads TGTGCCAGCTCACCACTATCCGGGATAGGGGCTGGAAACACCATATATTTT.